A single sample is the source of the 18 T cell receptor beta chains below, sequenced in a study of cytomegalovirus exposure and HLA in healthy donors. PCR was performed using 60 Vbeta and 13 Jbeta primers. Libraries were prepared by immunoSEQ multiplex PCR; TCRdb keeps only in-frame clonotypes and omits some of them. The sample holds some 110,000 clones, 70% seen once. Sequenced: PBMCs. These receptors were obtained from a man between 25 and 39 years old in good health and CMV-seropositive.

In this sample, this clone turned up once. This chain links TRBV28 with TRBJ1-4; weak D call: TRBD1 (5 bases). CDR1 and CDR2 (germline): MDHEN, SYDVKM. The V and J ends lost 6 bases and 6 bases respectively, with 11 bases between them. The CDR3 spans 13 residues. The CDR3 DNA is TGTGCCAGCAGCCCTGGGGGGGATGAAAAACTGTTTTTT. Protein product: CASSPGGDEKLFF.

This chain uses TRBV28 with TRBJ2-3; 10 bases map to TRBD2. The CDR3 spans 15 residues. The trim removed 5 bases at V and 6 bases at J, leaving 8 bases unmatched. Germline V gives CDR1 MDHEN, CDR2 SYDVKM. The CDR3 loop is CASSLTSGTQDTQYF. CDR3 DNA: TGTGCCAGCAGTCTCACTAGCGGGACTCAGGATACGCAGTATTTT.

The CDR3 DNA reads TGTGCCAGCAGTTCCCGACAGTGGAGCTCTGGAAACACCATATATTTT. It translates to CASSSRQWSSGNTIYF. This sequence joins TRBV28 and TRBJ1-3; tentative D call: TRBD1 (5 bases). This CDR3 is built from 16 residues. The ends were cut back, 4 bases at V and 0 bases at J, with 13 bases in the middle. Germline CDR1 and CDR2: MDHEN and SYDVKM. Combining the CDR3 with reference TRBV28 and TRBJ1-3 gives the whole variable domain DVKVTQSSRYLVKRTGEKVFLECVQDMDHENMFWYRQDPGLGLRLIYFSYDVKMKEKGDIPEGYSVSREKKERFSLILESASTNQTSMYLCASSSRQWSSGNTIYFGEGSWLTVV.

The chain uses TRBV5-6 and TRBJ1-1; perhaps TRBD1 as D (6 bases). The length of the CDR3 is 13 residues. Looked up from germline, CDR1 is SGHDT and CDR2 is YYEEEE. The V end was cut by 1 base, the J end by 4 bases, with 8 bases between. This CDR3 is CASSLSGVTEAFF. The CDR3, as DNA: TGTGCCAGCAGCTTGTCAGGGGTCACTGAAGCTTTCTTT.

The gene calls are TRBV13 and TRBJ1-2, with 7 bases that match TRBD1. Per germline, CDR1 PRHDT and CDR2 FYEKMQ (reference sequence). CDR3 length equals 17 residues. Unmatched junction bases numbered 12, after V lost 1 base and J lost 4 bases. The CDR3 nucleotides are TGTGCCAGCAGCTTAGCAGGGACAGTTGAGTTTAGCTATGGCTACACCTTC. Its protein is CASSLAGTVEFSYGYTF.

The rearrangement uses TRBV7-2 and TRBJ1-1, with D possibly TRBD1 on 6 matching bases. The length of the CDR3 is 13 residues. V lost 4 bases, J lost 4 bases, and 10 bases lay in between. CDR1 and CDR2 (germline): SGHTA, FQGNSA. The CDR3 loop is CASSSVGATEAFF. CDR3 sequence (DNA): TGTGCCAGCAGCTCCGTGGGGGCCACTGAAGCTTTCTTT.

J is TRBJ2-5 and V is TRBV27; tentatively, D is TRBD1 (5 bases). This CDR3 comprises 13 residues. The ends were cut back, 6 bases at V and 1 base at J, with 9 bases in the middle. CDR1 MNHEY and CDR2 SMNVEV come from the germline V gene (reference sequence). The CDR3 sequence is CASRGPFQETQYF. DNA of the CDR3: TGTGCCAGCAGGGGGCCATTCCAAGAGACCCAGTACTTC.

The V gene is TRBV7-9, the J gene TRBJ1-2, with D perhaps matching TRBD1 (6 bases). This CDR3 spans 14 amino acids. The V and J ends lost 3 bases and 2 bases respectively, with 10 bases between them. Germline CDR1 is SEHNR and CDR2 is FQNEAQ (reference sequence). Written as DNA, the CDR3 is TGTGCCAGCAGCTTGGCCCAGGGGAACTATGGCTACACCTTC. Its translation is CASSLAQGNYGYTF.

The CDR3 sequence is CAISGSYEQYF. CDR3 in DNA: TGTGCCATCAGTGGTTCCTACGAGCAGTACTTC. The chain recombines TRBV10-3 with TRBJ2-5; D is undetermined. Gene TRBJ2-7 matches the end of the DNA better, so the J call may be wrong. Germline V lookup: CDR1 ENHRY, CDR2 SYGVKD. The CDR3 has 11 residues.

CDR3 nucleotides: TGTGCCAGCAGCTTAGAGCCTGCGGGTCTCCAGCATTTT. It is translated as CASSLEPAGLQHF. The chain employs TRBV11-2 and TRBJ1-5, with D unresolved. The V end was cut by 0 bases, the J end by 12 bases, with 12 bases between. The CDR3 loop spans 13 amino acids. Per the germline V gene, CDR1 is SGHAT and CDR2 is FQNNGV.

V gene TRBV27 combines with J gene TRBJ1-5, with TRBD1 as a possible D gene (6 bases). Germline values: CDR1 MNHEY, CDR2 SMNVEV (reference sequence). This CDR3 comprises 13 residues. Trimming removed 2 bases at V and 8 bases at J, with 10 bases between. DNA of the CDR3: TGTGCCAGCAGTTTAAGCGCAGGGGAGCCCCAGCATTTT. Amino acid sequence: CASSLSAGEPQHF.

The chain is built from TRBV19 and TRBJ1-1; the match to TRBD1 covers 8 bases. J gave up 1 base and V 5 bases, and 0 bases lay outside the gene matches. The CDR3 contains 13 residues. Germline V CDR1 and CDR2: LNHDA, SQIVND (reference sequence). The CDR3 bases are TGTGCCAGTAGTGGACAGGGGAACACTGAAGCTTTCTTT. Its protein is CASSGQGNTEAFF.

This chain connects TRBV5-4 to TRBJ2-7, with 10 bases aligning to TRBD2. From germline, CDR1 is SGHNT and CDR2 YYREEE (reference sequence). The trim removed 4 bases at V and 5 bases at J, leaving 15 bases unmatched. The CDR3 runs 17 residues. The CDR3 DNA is TGTGCCAGCAGCCCCAACGCCGCAGCGGGGGGGCTCAACGAGCAGTACTTC. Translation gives CASSPNAAAGGLNEQYF.

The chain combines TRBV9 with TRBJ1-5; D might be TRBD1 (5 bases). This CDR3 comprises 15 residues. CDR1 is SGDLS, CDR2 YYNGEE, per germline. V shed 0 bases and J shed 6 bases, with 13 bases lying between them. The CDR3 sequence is CASSVGGGAGQPQHF. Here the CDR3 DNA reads TGTGCCAGCAGCGTAGGAGGTGGGGCAGGTCAGCCCCAGCATTTT.

The CDR3 loop reads CASSGELNQPQHF. The CDR3 nucleotides are TGTGCCAGTAGTGGGGAGCTCAATCAGCCCCAGCATTTT. This sequence joins TRBV19 and TRBJ1-5; D remains unclear. The CDR3 contains 13 residues. Trimming left V 5 bases short and J 3 bases short, with 8 bases between. The germline V gene encodes CDR1 LNHDA and CDR2 SQIVND (reference sequence).

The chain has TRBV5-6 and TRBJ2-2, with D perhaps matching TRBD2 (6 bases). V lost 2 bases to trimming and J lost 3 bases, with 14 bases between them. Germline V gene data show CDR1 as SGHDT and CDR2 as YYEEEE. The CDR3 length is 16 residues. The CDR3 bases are TGTGCCAGCAGCTTCGGAACTAGCCGTTACACCGGGGAGCTGTTTTTT. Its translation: CASSFGTSRYTGELFF.

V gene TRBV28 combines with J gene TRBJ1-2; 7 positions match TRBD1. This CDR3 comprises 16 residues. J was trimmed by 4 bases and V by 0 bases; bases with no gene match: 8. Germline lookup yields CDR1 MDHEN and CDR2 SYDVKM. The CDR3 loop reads CASSLWGPGGSYGYTF. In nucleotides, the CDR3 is TGTGCCAGCAGTTTATGGGGGCCAGGGGGATCCTATGGCTACACCTTC.

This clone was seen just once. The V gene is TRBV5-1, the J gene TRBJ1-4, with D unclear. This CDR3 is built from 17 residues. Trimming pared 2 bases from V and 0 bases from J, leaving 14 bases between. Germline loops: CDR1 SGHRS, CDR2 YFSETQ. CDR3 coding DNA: TGCGCCAGCAGCTTAGGTCTGGGCGATGCAACTAATGAAAAACTGTTTTTT. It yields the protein CASSLGLGDATNEKLFF.